This T cell receptor (beta chain) comes out of a study of beta chain features in type 1 diabetes. Study-wide points: Shorter TCRB CDR3s, moderately but significantly so, marked every one of the four CD4+ subsets in Type 1 diabetes patients. At VDJ recombination sites, type 1 diabetes patients had fewer insertions and more deleted nucleotides.

All sorted populations exceeded 95% purity. For this clone: Antigen: not known.

The CDR3 covers 12 residues. The V and J ends lost 5 bases and 4 bases respectively, with 8 bases between them. In germline, CDR1 is SEHNR, CDR2 FQNEAQ (reference sequence). Expressed TCRB transcripts were sequenced because the entire RNA isolate underwent reverse transcription. Assay: immunoSEQ multiplex PCR; the TCRdb copy retains only in-frame clones and omits some. This sample has 240,000 or so clones, with roughly 21% found just once. The material sequenced was naive CD4+ T cells from blood. The chain recombines TRBV7-9 with TRBJ1-2; D gene unclear. This sequence was found in a middle-aged woman with type 1 diabetes. For the CDR3, the DNA is TGTGCCAGCAGCCTAACCACCTATGGCTACACCTTC. Its translation: CASSLTTYGYTF.